This T cell receptor (beta chain) was identified during a study of graft-versus-host responses after intestinal transplantation. Study information: Multivisceral, liver-intestinal, or isolated intestinal grafts went to recipients. Every recipient underwent anti-thymocyte globulin induction, then tacrolimus and steroids for two to four years. Study-level results: Researchers found GvH clones in recipient marrow, and some showed up first in ileum or blood. Individuals carrying graft-donor T cell macrochimerism showed high graft-versus-host to host-versus-graft clonal ratios in allografts.

Profiling relied on immunoSEQ multiplex PCR, and the TCRdb table lists in-frame clones only, not all of them. The table includes some 90,000 clones, 85% to 95% detected once. About this clone: The antigen is not known.

J gave up 4 bases and V 5 bases, and 6 bases lay outside the gene matches. This CDR3 spans 15 amino acids. Germline V CDR1 and CDR2: SEHNR, FQNEAQ (reference sequence). The sequencing here drew on unstimulated CD8+ T cells sorted from spleen or lymph node cells, taken before transplant. The chain couples TRBV7-9 to TRBJ2-1; 9 positions agree with TRBD2. This sequence was found in a human donor who was the organ donor for an intestinal transplant. The CDR3: CASSPAGGLYNEQFF. CDR3 coding DNA: TGTGCCAGCAGCCCCGCGGGGGGGCTTTACAATGAGCAGTTCTTC.